Sequencing of this T cell receptor (beta chain) was carried out in a study of cytomegalovirus exposure and HLA in healthy donors. The overall study: Earlier findings included about 120 million unique TCR beta sequences obtained from 150 million to 200 million T cells.

The V end was cut by 0 bases, the J end by 7 bases, with 15 bases between. The CDR3 totals 16 residues. In germline, CDR1 is MGHRA, CDR2 YSYEKL. The primer mix had 60 Vbeta and 13 Jbeta primers. The repertoire was sequenced with immunoSEQ multiplex PCR; TCRdb's copy has only in-frame clones and lacks some. Counted here are about 76,000 clones, roughly four fifths occurring once; the ten biggest clones make up 9.5% to 13%. The rearrangement uses TRBV4-1 and TRBJ1-4, with D possibly matching TRBD1 (5 bases). Sequencing was done on a sample of PBMCs. This clonotype originated in a male donor in good health and CMV-seropositive. In DNA form, the CDR3 reads TGCGCCAGCAGCCAAGATCAGGCAGGGCGAGGTGAAAAACTGTTTTTT. Its protein is CASSQDQAGRGEKLFF.